Listed here are 24 T cell receptor beta chains from one sample, sequenced in a study of T cells expressing NK-cell markers. TCRdb reprocessed the 5' RACE reads, keeping one entry per CDR3 protein, no DNA. This specimen shows some 280,000 distinct CDR3 sequences; the ten leading clones hold about 0.4%. Input material: blood T cells: a sorted CD56 or NKG2C T cell subset, CD4+ or CD8+ T cells, or bulk PBMC T cells (not recorded which). These receptors were taken from a man between 18 and 29 years old in good health.

The chain has TRBV7-8 and TRBJ2-7; TCRdb lists TRBD1, though no DNA is available to test this call. The CDR3 extends over 19 amino acids. Germline V gene sequence: CDR1 SGHVS, CDR2 FQNEAQ. CDR3 sequence reads: CASSFSSTAGQGLSYEQYF.

The chain employs TRBV6-1 and TRBJ1-1; TCRdb calls TRBD1, which cannot be checked without DNA. The CDR3 consists of 17 residues. Germline V CDR1 and CDR2: MNHNS, SASEGT. The CDR3 sequence: CASSPRGSTPMNTEAFF.

The chain joins TRBV5-1 to TRBJ2-1; there is no DNA to check the TCRdb D call of TRBD2. The CDR3 is 16 amino acids. Germline assignment: CDR1 SGHRS and CDR2 YFSETQ. CDR3 amino acids: CASSPGLAGLGNEQFF.

This chain's CDR3 is CSVDVGNIQYF. The chain is built from TRBV29-1 and TRBJ2-4. Per germline, CDR1 SQVTM and CDR2 ANQGSEA. This CDR3 has 11 residues.

The V call is TRBV20-1, the J call TRBJ1-2; with no DNA, the TCRdb D assignment of TRBD1 cannot be verified. The length of the CDR3 is 15 residues. The germline gives CDR1 DFQATT, CDR2 SNEGSKA (reference sequence). The CDR3 spells CSARAPAEDSYGYTF.

This chain links TRBV7-2 with TRBJ2-3; with no DNA, the TCRdb D assignment of TRBD2 cannot be verified. Germline V CDR1 and CDR2: SGHTA, FQGNSA. This CDR3 has 13 residues. The CDR3 is CASSFWGADTQYF.

The V and J genes are TRBV6-5 and TRBJ2-5. This CDR3 has 12 residues. Germline loops: CDR1 MNHEY, CDR2 SVGAGI. This CDR3 is CASGNGAETQYF.

V usage is TRBV5-1 and J usage is TRBJ1-4; the TRBD1 assignment by TCRdb is unverifiable without DNA. The V gene's germline CDR1 is SGHRS and CDR2 YFSETQ. The CDR3 has 14 residues. The CDR3 is CASSLDGVPEKLFF.

The chain carries TRBV4-3 and TRBJ1-1. The CDR3 consists of 12 residues. Germline V CDR1 and CDR2: LGHNA, YSLEER. CDR3 residues: CASSQDWGKAFF.

The chain joins TRBV5-1 to TRBJ1-1. The CDR3 spans 13 residues. Germline V gene lookup returns CDR1 SGHRS and CDR2 YFSETQ. CDR3 region: CASSNGLVTEAFF.

The genes are TRBV7-9 and TRBJ2-6. The germline CDR1 and CDR2 sequences are SEHNR and FQNEAQ (reference sequence). The CDR3 totals 18 residues. CDR3 in amino acids: CASSLPRSGLLGANVLTF.

V and J are TRBV7-2 and TRBJ2-6; TCRdb's D gene call, TRBD2, goes unchecked for lack of DNA. This CDR3 spans 17 amino acids. Germline CDR1 reads SGHTA; CDR2 reads FQGNSA. Here the CDR3 reads CASSSTRGRSGANVLTF.

This sequence joins TRBV12-5 and TRBJ2-2; the D call from TCRdb, TRBD2, cannot be confirmed without DNA. The CDR3 loop spans 18 amino acids. Germline CDR1 and CDR2: LGHNT and FRNRAP. The CDR3 spells CASGQTWTSGSFSGELFF.

This chain connects TRBV18 to TRBJ1-3. Germline CDR1 and CDR2: KGHSH and LQKENI. This CDR3 spans 15 amino acids. Here the CDR3 reads CASSPAVTIGNTIYF.

CDR3 residues: CASRLAGTLNTGELFF. The chain recombines TRBV12-3 or TRBV12-4 with TRBJ2-2; TCRdb gives TRBD2 as the D gene, but with no DNA this cannot be confirmed. The CDR3 contains 16 residues.

The rearrangement uses TRBV12-3 or TRBV12-4 and TRBJ2-5; there is no DNA to check the TCRdb D call of TRBD2. The CDR3 has 20 residues. The CDR3 reads CASSFAPGGSGSPSERTQYF.

The rearrangement links TRBV19 to TRBJ2-2. The V gene's germline CDR1 is LNHDA and CDR2 SQIVND (reference sequence). The CDR3 runs 15 residues. CDR3 amino acids: CASSIDDLNTGELFF.

The chain recombines TRBV20-1 with TRBJ2-3; no DNA is available, so the TRBD1 call from TCRdb remains unchecked. The CDR3 runs to 15 residues. CDR1 DFQATT and CDR2 SNEGSKA come from the germline V gene (reference sequence). CDR3 in amino acids: CSARLGASSTDTQYF.

The CDR3 reads CASSRDGQNTGELFF. J is TRBJ2-2 and V is TRBV5-4; TCRdb selects TRBD1, and the lack of DNA leaves this call unchecked. The CDR3 runs 15 residues. Germline V gene sequence: CDR1 SGHNT, CDR2 YYREEE (reference sequence).

This chain joins TRBV12-3 or TRBV12-4 and TRBJ1-5; TCRdb indicates TRBD1, and absent DNA this call remains unverified. This CDR3 region has 14 residues. The CDR3 is CASTLTGANQPQHF.

The rearrangement joins TRBV12-3 or TRBV12-4 to TRBJ1-2; TCRdb calls TRBD1, which cannot be checked without DNA. This CDR3 comprises 13 residues. The CDR3 here is CASSLGQNYGYTF.

The chain recombines TRBV28 with TRBJ2-3; the TRBD1 assignment by TCRdb is unverifiable without DNA. This CDR3 is built from 15 residues. Germline V gives CDR1 MDHEN, CDR2 SYDVKM. The CDR3 sequence is CASSPGTGIGDTQYF.

The V and J genes are TRBV5-6 and TRBJ2-2; TCRdb's D call, TRBD1, is unchecked because there is no DNA. The CDR3 contains 15 residues. CDR1 and CDR2 from the germline V gene are SGHDT and YYEEEE. CDR3 loop: CASSSTGRNTGELFF. The whole variable domain, filled in from reference TRBV5-6 and TRBJ2-2, reads DAGVTQSPTHLIKTRGQQVTLRCSPKSGHDTVSWYQQALGQGPQFIFQYYEEEERQRGNFPDRFSGHQFPNYSSELNVNALLLGDSALYLCASSSTGRNTGELFFGEGSRLTVL.

The chain joins TRBV10-1 to TRBJ2-1; TCRdb's D gene call, TRBD1, goes unchecked for lack of DNA. CDR1 and CDR2 from the germline V gene are WNHNN and SYGVQD (reference sequence). The CDR3 totals 14 residues. The CDR3 protein is CASGKGSIYNEQFF.